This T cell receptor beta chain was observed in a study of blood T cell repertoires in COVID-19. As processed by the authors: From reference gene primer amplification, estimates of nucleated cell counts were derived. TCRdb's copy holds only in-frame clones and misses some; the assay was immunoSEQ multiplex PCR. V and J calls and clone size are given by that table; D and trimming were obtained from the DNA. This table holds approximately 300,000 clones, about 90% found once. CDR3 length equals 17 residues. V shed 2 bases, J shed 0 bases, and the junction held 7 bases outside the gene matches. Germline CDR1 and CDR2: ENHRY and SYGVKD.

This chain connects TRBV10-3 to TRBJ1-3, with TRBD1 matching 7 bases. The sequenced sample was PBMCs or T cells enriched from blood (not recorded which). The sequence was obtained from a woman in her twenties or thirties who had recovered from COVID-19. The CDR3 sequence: CAISERGTVSSGNTIYF. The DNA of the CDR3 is TGTGCCATCAGTGAGAGAGGGACAGTAAGCTCTGGAAACACCATATATTTT.